This paragraph covers one T cell receptor beta chain sequence. Repertoires were generated with immunoSEQ multiplex PCR, while TCRdb's copy carries only in-frame clones and drops some. The sample has a few hundred thousand clones; almost 90% are singletons. This specimen comes from a study of blood T cell repertoires in COVID-19. Study-wide context: There were acute and convalescent COVID-19 samples, and they came from the United States, Italy and Spain.

Cohort assignment relied on participant-reported clinical history. Trimming removed 5 bases from V and 8 bases from J, with 9 bases in between. Germline V CDR1 and CDR2: DFQATT, SNEGSKA (reference sequence). This CDR3 is 11 amino acids long. The receptor comes from a woman between 18 and 29 years old with acute COVID-19. Material for sequencing was PBMCs or T cells enriched from blood (not recorded which). The chain combines TRBV20-1 with TRBJ1-4; tentatively, D is TRBD1 (6 bases). In DNA, the CDR3 is TGCAGTGCTCCAGACAGGGAAAAACTGTTTTTT. Translation: CSAPDREKLFF.